This TCR beta chain is from a study of graft-versus-host responses after intestinal transplantation. Study as a whole: Anti-thymocyte globulin induction was given to all recipients, followed by tacrolimus and steroids for two to four years. Study results and limitations: GvH clones occurred in recipient marrow; some first appeared in ileum or blood. With peak circulating GvH clone levels came an association with early post-transplant HvG declines. The study found high graft-versus-host to host-versus-graft clonal ratios in allografts of patients with graft-donor T cell macrochimerism.

Notes on this clone: Its antigen is still unknown.

V lost 6 bases and J lost 6; bases outside the gene matches: 4. CDR1 and CDR2 from the germline V gene are MDHEN and SYDVKM. This CDR3 spans 13 amino acids. Profiling relied on immunoSEQ multiplex PCR, and the TCRdb table lists in-frame clones only, not all of them. This sample has 90,000 to 150,000 clones; around 95% occur once, and the top ten carry roughly 3%. Sequenced here: unstimulated CD8+ T cells sorted from spleen or lymph node cells, sampled before intestinal transplant. This TCR was recovered from a human donor who received an intestinal transplant. The chain combines TRBV28 with TRBJ1-5; 8 positions agree with TRBD1. CDR3 coding DNA: TGTGCCAGCAGGGACAGGGATAGTCAGCCCCAGCATTTT. Protein product: CASRDRDSQPQHF.